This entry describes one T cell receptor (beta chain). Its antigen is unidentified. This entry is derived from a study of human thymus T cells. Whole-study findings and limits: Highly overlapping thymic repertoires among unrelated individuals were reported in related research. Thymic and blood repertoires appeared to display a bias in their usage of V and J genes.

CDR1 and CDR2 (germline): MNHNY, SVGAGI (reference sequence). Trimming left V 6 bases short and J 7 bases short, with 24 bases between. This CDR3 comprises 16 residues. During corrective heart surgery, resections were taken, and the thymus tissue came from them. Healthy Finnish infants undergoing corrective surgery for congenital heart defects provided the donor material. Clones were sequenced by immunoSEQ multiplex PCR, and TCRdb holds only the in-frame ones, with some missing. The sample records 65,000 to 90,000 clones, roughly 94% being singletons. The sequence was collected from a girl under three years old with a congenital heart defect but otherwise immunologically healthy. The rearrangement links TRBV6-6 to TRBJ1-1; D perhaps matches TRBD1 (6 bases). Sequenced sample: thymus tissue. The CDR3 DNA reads TGTGCCAGCAGCCGGAGGGGGGGCGGGTCCGTGGATGAAGCTTTCTTT. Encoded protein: CASSRRGGGSVDEAFF.